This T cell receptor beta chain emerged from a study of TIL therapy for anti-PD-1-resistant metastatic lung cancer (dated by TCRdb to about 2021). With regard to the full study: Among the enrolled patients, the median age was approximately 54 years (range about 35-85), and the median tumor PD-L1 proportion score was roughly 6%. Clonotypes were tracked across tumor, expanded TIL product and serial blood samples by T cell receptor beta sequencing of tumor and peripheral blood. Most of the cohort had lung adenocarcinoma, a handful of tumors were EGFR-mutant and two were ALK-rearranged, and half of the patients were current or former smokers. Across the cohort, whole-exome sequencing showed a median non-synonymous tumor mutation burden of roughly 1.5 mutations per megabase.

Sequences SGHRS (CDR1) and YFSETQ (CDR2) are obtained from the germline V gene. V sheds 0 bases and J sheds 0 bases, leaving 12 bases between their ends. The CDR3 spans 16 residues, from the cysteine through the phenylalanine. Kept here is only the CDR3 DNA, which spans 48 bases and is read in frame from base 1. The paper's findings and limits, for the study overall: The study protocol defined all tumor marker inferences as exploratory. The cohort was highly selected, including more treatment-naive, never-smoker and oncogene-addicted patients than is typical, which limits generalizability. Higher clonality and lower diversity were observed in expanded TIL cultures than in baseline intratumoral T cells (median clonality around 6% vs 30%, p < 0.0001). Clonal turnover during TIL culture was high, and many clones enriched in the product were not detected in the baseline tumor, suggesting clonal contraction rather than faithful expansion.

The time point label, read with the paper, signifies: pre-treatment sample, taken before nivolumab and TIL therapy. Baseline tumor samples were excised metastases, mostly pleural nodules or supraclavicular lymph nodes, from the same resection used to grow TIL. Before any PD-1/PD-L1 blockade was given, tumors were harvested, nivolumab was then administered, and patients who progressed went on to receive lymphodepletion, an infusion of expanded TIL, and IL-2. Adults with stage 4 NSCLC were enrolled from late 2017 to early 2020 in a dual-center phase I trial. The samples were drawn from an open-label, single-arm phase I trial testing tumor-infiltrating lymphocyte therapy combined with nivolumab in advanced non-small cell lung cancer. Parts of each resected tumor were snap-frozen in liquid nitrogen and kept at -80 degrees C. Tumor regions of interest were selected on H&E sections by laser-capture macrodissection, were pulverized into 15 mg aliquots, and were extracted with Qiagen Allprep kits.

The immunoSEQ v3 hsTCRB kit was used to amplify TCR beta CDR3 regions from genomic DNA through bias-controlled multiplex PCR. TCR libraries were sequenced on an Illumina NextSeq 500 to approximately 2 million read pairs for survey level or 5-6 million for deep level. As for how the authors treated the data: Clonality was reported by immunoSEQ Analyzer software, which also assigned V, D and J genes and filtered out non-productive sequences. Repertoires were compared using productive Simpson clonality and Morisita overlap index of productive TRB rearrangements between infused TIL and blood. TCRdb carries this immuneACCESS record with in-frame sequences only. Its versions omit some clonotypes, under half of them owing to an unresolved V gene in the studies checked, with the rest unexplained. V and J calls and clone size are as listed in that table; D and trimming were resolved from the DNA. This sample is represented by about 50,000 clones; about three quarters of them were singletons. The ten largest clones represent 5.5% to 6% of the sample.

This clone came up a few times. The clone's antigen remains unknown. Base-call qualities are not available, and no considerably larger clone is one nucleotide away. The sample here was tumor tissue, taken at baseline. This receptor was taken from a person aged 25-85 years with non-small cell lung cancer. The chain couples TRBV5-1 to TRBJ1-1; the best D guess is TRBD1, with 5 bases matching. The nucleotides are TGCGCCAGCAGCTTGGTGGGGACGGTGGTGAACACTGAAGCTTTCTTT. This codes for CASSLVGTVVNTEAFF.